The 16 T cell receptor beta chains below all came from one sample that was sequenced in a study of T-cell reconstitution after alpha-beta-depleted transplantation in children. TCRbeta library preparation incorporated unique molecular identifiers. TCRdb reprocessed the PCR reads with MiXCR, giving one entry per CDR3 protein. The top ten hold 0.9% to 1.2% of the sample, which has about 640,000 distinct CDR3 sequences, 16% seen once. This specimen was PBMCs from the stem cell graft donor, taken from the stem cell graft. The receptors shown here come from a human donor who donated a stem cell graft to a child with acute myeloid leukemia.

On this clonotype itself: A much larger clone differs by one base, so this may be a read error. The CDR3 DNA follows: TGCGGTGCTAGAGATAACAGGGGATACCAAGAGACCCAGTACTTC. It specifies CGARDNRGYQETQYF. The rearrangement uses TRBV20-1 and TRBJ2-5; TRBD1 matches 7 bases. The CDR3 is made up of 15 amino acids. Germline values: CDR1 DFQATT, CDR2 SNEGSKA (reference sequence).

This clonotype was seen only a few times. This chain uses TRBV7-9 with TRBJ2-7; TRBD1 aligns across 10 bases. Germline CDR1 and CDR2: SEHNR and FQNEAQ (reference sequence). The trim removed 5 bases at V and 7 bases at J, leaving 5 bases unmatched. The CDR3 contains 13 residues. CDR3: CASSAPGQGEQYF. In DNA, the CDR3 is TGTGCCAGCAGCGCACCGGGACAGGGGGAGCAGTACTTC.

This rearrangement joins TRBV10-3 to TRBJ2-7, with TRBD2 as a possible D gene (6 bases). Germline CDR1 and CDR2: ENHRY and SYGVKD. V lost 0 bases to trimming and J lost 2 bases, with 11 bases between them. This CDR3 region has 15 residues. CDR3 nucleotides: TGTGCCATCAGTGAGTCTCCTGGGGGGACCTACGAGCAGTACGTC. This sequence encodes CAISESPGGTYEQYV.

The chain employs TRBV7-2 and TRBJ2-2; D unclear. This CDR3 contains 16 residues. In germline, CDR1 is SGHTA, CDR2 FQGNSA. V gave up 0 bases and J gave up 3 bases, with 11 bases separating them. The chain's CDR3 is CASSLALTRDTGELFF. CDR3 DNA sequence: TGTGCCAGCAGCTTAGCGCTAACCCGGGACACCGGGGAGCTGTTTTTT.

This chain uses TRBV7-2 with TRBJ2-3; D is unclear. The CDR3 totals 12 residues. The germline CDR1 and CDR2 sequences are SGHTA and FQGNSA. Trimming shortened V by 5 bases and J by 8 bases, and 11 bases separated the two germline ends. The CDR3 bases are TGTGCCAGCAGCACCAGCACTGCTACGCAGTATTTT. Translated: CASSTSTATQYF.

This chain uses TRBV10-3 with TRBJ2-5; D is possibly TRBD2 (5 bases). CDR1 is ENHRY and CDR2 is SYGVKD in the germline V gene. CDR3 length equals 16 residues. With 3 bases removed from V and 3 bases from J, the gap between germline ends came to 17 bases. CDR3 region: CAISDSALEEKETQYF. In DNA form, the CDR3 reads TGTGCCATCAGTGATAGCGCCCTAGAGGAAAAAGAGACCCAGTACTTC.

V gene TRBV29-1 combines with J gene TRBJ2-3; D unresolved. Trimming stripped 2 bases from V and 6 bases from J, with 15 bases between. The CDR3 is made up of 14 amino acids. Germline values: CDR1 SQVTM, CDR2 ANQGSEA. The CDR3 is CSVEPRSLSDTQYF. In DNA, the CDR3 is TGCAGCGTTGAACCCAGGTCTCTATCCGATACGCAGTATTTT.

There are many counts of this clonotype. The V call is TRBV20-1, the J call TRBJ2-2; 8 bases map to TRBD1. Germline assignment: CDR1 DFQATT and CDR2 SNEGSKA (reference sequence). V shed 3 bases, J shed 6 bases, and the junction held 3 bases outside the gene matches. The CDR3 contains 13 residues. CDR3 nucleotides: TGCAGTGCTAGGGACAGGGTCGCCGGGGAGCTGTTTTTT. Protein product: CSARDRVAGELFF.

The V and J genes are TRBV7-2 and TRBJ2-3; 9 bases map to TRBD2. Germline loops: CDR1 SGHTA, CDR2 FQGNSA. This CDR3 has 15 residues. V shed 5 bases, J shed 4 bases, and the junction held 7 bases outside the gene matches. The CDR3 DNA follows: TGTGCCAGCAGCCTATCAGCGGGGGGCGCAGATACGCAGTATTTT. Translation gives CASSLSAGGADTQYF.

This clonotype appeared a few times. The CDR3 coding sequence is TGTGCCAGCACCTCCCATGGAGGTGGCACTGAAGCTTTCTTT. It yields the protein CASTSHGGGTEAFF. V gene TRBV12-3 or TRBV12-4 combines with J gene TRBJ1-1; D not certain. V gave up 7 bases and J gave up 4 bases, with 16 bases separating them. The CDR3 contains 14 residues.

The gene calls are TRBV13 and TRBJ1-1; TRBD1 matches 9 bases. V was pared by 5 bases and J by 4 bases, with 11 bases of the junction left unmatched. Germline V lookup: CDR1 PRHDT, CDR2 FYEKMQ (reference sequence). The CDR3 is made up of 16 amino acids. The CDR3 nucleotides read TGTGCCAGCAGCCCCGGGACAGGGCCGCGCCCCACTGAAGCTTTCTTT. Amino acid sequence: CASSPGTGPRPTEAFF.

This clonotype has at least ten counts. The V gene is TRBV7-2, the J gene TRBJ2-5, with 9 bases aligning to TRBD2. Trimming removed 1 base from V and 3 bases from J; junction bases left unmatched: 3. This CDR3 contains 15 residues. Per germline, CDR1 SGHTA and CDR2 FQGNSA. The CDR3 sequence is CASSLDLAGEETQYF. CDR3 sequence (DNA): TGTGCCAGCAGCTTAGACTTAGCGGGGGAAGAGACCCAGTACTTC.

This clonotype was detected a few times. This chain's CDR3 is CASNAGQGAHSPLHF. The CDR3 nucleotides read TGCGCCAGCAATGCGGGACAGGGGGCGCATTCACCCCTCCACTTT. The chain combines TRBV5-1 with TRBJ1-6; 12 bases line up with TRBD1. J gave up 8 bases and V 6 bases, and 6 bases lay outside the gene matches. The germline CDR1 and CDR2 sequences are SGHRS and YFSETQ. The length of the CDR3 is 15 residues. Together with reference TRBV5-1 and TRBJ1-6, the CDR3 gives the full variable domain: KAGVTQTPRYLIKTRGQQVTLSCSPISGHRSVSWYQQTPGQGLQFLFEYFSETQRNKGNFPGRFSGRQFSNSRSEMNVSTLELGDSALYLCASNAGQGAHSPLHFGNGTRLTVT.

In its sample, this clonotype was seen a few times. CDR3 coding DNA: TGCAGCGTCGGGACCGGGACAGGGGGCCTAATCAGCTCCTACAATGAGCAGTTCTTC. Its protein is CSVGTGTGGLISSYNEQFF. The chain joins TRBV29-1 to TRBJ2-1; 12 nucleotides line up with TRBD1. CDR3 length equals 19 residues. Germline CDR1 and CDR2: SQVTM and ANQGSEA. Germline trimming cut 6 bases from V and 0 bases from J; bases unmatched to any gene: 15.

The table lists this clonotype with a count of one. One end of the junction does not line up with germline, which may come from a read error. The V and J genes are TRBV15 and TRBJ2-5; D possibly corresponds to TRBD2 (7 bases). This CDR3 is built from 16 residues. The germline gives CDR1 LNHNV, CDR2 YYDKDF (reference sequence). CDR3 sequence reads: CATSRDGGADQETQNF. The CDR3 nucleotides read TGTGCCACCAGCAGAGATGGGGGGGCTGATCAAGAGACCCAGAACTTC.

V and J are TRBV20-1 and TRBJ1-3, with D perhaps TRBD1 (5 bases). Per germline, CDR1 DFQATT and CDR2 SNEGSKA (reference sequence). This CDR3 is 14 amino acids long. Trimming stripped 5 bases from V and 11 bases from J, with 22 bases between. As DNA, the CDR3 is TGCAGTGCTCTAAGACCAGGGTCGAACCGCGCCATATATTTT. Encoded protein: CSALRPGSNRAIYF.